Presented here are 10 T cell receptor beta chains from one specimen sequenced in a study of cytomegalovirus exposure and HLA in healthy donors. PCR was performed using 60 Vbeta and 13 Jbeta primers. Libraries were prepared by immunoSEQ multiplex PCR; TCRdb keeps only in-frame clonotypes and omits some of them. Of some 90,000 clones in the sample, approximately 72% were seen once. The sequenced sample consisted of PBMCs. These receptors came from a woman aged 40 to 55 in good health and CMV-seronegative.

V gene TRBV5-1 combines with J gene TRBJ2-3; D might be TRBD1 (5 bases). V lost 1 base and J 2 bases, leaving 8 bases between the germline ends. In germline, CDR1 is SGHRS, CDR2 YFSETQ. The CDR3 spans 14 residues. CDR3 nucleotides: TGCGCCAGCAGCTTGTTGGGGCACACAGATACGCAGTATTTT. This sequence encodes CASSLLGHTDTQYF.

This sequence joins TRBV27 and TRBJ2-3; 12 bases agree with TRBD1. Germline V CDR1 and CDR2: MNHEY, SMNVEV (reference sequence). J lost 6 bases, V lost 3 bases, and 1 base had no gene match. The length of the CDR3 is 14 residues. The CDR3 sequence: CASSLGQGADTQYF. The CDR3 DNA sequence: TGTGCCAGCAGTTTGGGACAGGGGGCTGATACGCAGTATTTT.

This chain's CDR3 is CASSSDRAFF. Here the CDR3 DNA reads TGTGCCAGCAGCTCCGATCGGGCTTTCTTT. The V call is TRBV7-9, the J call TRBJ1-1; D remains unclear. Germline V gene lookup returns CDR1 SEHNR and CDR2 FQNEAQ (reference sequence). The V gene lost 4 bases and the J gene lost 11 bases, with 8 bases spanning the gap. CDR3 length equals 10 residues.

This rearrangement joins TRBV11-1 to TRBJ1-6; D remains ambiguous. The CDR3 contains 15 residues. Germline V gives CDR1 SGHAT, CDR2 FQDESV (reference sequence). The V end was cut by 1 base, the J end by 9 bases, with 13 bases between. The CDR3 sequence: CASSLVTSASSPLHF. The CDR3 DNA reads TGTGCCAGCAGCTTAGTGACATCTGCTTCTTCACCCCTCCACTTT. The variable domain in full, completed from reference TRBV11-1 and TRBJ1-6, reads EAEVAQSPRYKITEKSQAVAFWCDPISGHATLYWYRQILGQGPELLVQFQDESVVDDSQLPKDRFSAERLKGVDSTLKIQPAELGDSAMYLCASSLVTSASSPLHFGNGTRLTVT.

This chain connects TRBV4-1 to TRBJ2-7; D may be TRBD1 (6 bases). Germline CDR1 reads MGHRA; CDR2 reads YSYEKL. CDR3 length: 16 amino acids. V shed 3 bases and J shed 4 bases, with 19 bases lying between them. Here the CDR3 DNA reads TGCGCCAGCAGCCATCCCCCGGGGACACCAGTTTACGAGCAGTACTTC. Protein: CASSHPPGTPVYEQYF.

This clone was detected a few times. The genes are TRBV28 and TRBJ2-1; 12 nucleotides agree with TRBD2. Germline CDR1 and CDR2: MDHEN and SYDVKM. Germline trimming cut 5 bases from V and 7 bases from J; bases unmatched to any gene: 6. The CDR3 sequence is 15 residues long. The CDR3 spells CASSPLAGGANEQFF. In DNA form, the CDR3 reads TGTGCCAGCAGTCCGCTAGCGGGAGGGGCAAATGAGCAGTTCTTC.

In nucleotides, the CDR3 is TGTGCCAGCAGCCTCCTGCTAGCGCCCAGCACAGATACGCAGTATTTT. This gives the protein CASSLLLAPSTDTQYF. The chain combines TRBV7-2 with TRBJ2-3; tentatively, D is TRBD2 (6 bases). This CDR3 contains 16 residues. The V end lost 5 bases, the J end lost 0 bases, and 15 bases lay between the germline ends. Germline V gene lookup returns CDR1 SGHTA and CDR2 FQGNSA.

The chain couples TRBV4-3 to TRBJ1-3; D is uncertain. CDR1 is LGHNA, CDR2 YSLEER, per germline. The CDR3 runs 16 residues. Trimming shortened V by 0 bases and J by 7 bases, and 16 bases separated the two germline ends. The CDR3 nucleotides read TGCGCCAGCAGCCAAGATCCCGGGGAACTCTGGAACACCATATATTTT. Translated, it gives CASSQDPGELWNTIYF.

This chain links TRBV5-1 with TRBJ1-5, with 11 bases lining up with TRBD1. Germline V gene sequence: CDR1 SGHRS, CDR2 YFSETQ. This CDR3 comprises 15 residues. V shed 4 bases and J 6 bases; nucleotides not matched to a gene: 6. For the CDR3, the DNA is TGCGCCAGCAGCCCCGGGACAGGGGGACCTCAGCCCCAGCATTTT. Amino acids: CASSPGTGGPQPQHF.

This clone was seen a handful of times. This CDR3 is CASSYSGTGLQPQHF. In DNA, the CDR3 is TGTGCCAGCAGTTACTCGGGGACAGGGTTACAGCCCCAGCATTTT. This chain connects TRBV6-5 to TRBJ1-5, with 9 nucleotides matching TRBD1. V gave up 0 bases and J gave up 7 bases; unmatched junction bases: 4. Germline V CDR1 and CDR2: MNHEY, SVGAGI. The CDR3 sequence is 15 residues long.